A single sample is the source of the 15 T cell receptor beta chains below, sequenced in a study of identical twins. TCRdb independently ran MiXCR on the 5' RACE reads; one entry per CDR3 protein. The sample has 1.5 million or so distinct CDR3 sequences, about 30% seen once; the top ten hold 0.25% to 0.3%. The sequenced sample was cord blood. These receptors were collected from a newborn girl in good health.

The chain joins TRBV25-1 to TRBJ2-1; 7 nucleotides line up with TRBD2. V lost 1 base and J lost 0; bases outside the gene matches: 3. The length of the CDR3 is 16 residues. Per germline, CDR1 MGHDK and CDR2 SYGVNS. CDR3 residues: CASSELREFSYNEQFF. The CDR3 nucleotides read TGTGCCAGCAGTGAATTGCGGGAGTTCTCCTACAATGAGCAGTTCTTC.

This clonotype showed up just once. The chain is built from TRBV5-5 and TRBJ1-3, with TRBD1 identical over 7 bases. Germline assignment: CDR1 SGHKS and CDR2 YYEKEE (reference sequence). This CDR3 is built from 16 residues. V shed 2 bases, J shed 2 bases, and the junction held 7 bases outside the gene matches. CDR3 nucleotides: TGTGCCAGCAGCTTTCAGACAGGGAAACCTGGAAACACCATATATTTT. It specifies CASSFQTGKPGNTIYF.

The J gene is TRBJ2-3, the V gene TRBV5-1; a weak D match, TRBD2 (5 bases). The CDR3 spans 16 residues. Trimming removed 0 bases from V and 2 bases from J, with 13 bases in between. Looked up from germline, CDR1 is SGHRS and CDR2 is YFSETQ. This CDR3 is CASSLVPGSTTDTQYF. In DNA, the CDR3 is TGCGCCAGCAGCTTGGTTCCGGGGAGTACCACAGATACGCAGTATTTT.

This chain links TRBV27 with TRBJ2-7; no firm D call. This CDR3 spans 15 amino acids. Germline assignment: CDR1 MNHEY and CDR2 SMNVEV (reference sequence). Deletions cut 4 bases from V and 5 bases from J, with 18 bases between. CDR3 in DNA: TGTGCCAGCAGTTCCCTGGTGACATTAGTCCACGAGCAGTACTTC. Translating gives CASSSLVTLVHEQYF.

The V gene is TRBV6-6, the J gene TRBJ2-7; perhaps TRBD2 as D (5 bases). CDR3 length: 14 residues. The V and J ends lost 6 bases and 0 bases respectively, with 12 bases between them. Germline CDR1 reads MNHNY; CDR2 reads SVGAGI (reference sequence). CDR3 coding DNA: TGTGCCAGCAGCGCACGGAGCGGCTCCTACGAGCAGTACTTC. It translates to CASSARSGSYEQYF.

This clonotype was detected ten times or more. The chain couples TRBV12-3 or TRBV12-4 to TRBJ2-1; D is perhaps TRBD1 (5 bases). The CDR3 has 12 amino acids. V lost 5 bases, J lost 8 bases, and 10 bases lay in between. CDR3 nucleotide sequence: TGTGCCAGCAGTGTGCAGGGTGATGAGCAGTTCTTC. Its protein product is CASSVQGDEQFF.

CDR3 residues: CSARDRRPWDSPLHF. In nucleotides, the CDR3 is TGCAGTGCTAGAGATCGACGGCCGTGGGATTCACCCCTCCACTTT. J is TRBJ1-6 and V is TRBV20-1; D is uncertain. Germline V gene data show CDR1 as DFQATT and CDR2 as SNEGSKA (reference sequence). CDR3 length: 15 amino acids. Trimming cost V 0 bases and J 8 bases, with 14 bases left between them.

The chain joins TRBV4-1 to TRBJ2-4, with 7 nucleotides matching TRBD1. The germline V gene has CDR1 MGHRA and CDR2 YSYEKL. The CDR3 has 15 amino acids. V shed 0 bases, J shed 8 bases, and the junction held 7 bases outside the gene matches. The CDR3 sequence: CASSQETGKRDIQYF. CDR3 sequence (DNA): TGCGCCAGCAGCCAAGAGACAGGGAAAAGGGACATTCAGTACTTC.

This chain uses TRBV20-1 with TRBJ1-5; D gene uncertain. The CDR3 consists of 11 residues. Trimming stripped 0 bases from V and 7 bases from J, with 4 bases between. Germline CDR1 is DFQATT and CDR2 is SNEGSKA (reference sequence). CDR3 in amino acids: CSARDKQPQHF. The CDR3 nucleotides read TGCAGTGCTAGAGATAAACAGCCCCAGCATTTT.

The table lists this clonotype with a few counts. The chain is built from TRBV7-9 and TRBJ1-1, with D hard to call. CDR3 length equals 12 residues. Germline V CDR1 and CDR2: SEHNR, FQNEAQ (reference sequence). Trimming removed 1 base from V and 5 bases from J, with 5 bases in between. CDR3 DNA: TGTGCCAGCAGCTTAGAGTGGACTGAAGCTTTCTTT. Translated, it gives CASSLEWTEAFF.

V gene TRBV24-1 combines with J gene TRBJ2-1; D may be TRBD1 (5 bases). Germline CDR1 and CDR2: KGHDR and SFDVKD. The CDR3 runs 12 residues. V lost 1 base, J lost 15 bases, and 12 bases lay in between. The CDR3 coding sequence is TGTGCCACCAGTGATTTAGATCAGGGCCTGTTCTTC. It codes for CATSDLDQGLFF.

This clonotype was detected ten times or more. The V gene is TRBV29-1, the J gene TRBJ2-3; D not certain. Per the germline V gene, CDR1 is SQVTM and CDR2 is ANQGSEA. V was trimmed by 3 bases and J by 1 base, leaving 8 bases between them. This CDR3 has 13 amino acids. The CDR3 sequence is CSVDLQGTDTQYF. The CDR3 bases are TGCAGCGTTGATCTGCAGGGCACAGATACGCAGTATTTT.

This clonotype was observed a handful of times. This chain uses TRBV4-2 with TRBJ1-5; tentative D call: TRBD1 (5 bases). CDR1 LGHNA and CDR2 YNFKEQ come from the germline V gene. The CDR3 runs to 17 residues. Trimming shortened V by 2 bases and J by 0 bases, and 14 bases separated the two germline ends. DNA for the CDR3: TGTGCCAGCAGCCAACCGCTTCGGGGCCCTAGCAATCAGCCCCAGCATTTT. It yields the protein CASSQPLRGPSNQPQHF.

The rearrangement links TRBV7-4 to TRBJ1-1, with D possibly being TRBD1 (5 bases). In germline, CDR1 is SGHVT, CDR2 SQSDAQ. The CDR3 is made up of 13 amino acids. The ends were cut back, 4 bases at V and 6 bases at J, with 12 bases in the middle. This CDR3 reads CASSSLGVPEAFF. The CDR3 DNA sequence: TGTGCCAGCAGCTCCCTGGGGGTTCCTGAAGCTTTCTTT.

This clonotype has only one observation. The rearrangement joins TRBV4-2 to TRBJ2-4; 16 bases are shared with TRBD2. This CDR3 is 24 amino acids long. CDR1 and CDR2 (germline): LGHNA, YNFKEQ. J lost 0 bases, V lost 1 base, and 18 bases had no gene match. The CDR3 nucleotides are TGTGCCAGCAGCCAAGTTCCAAGTGGGACTAGCGGGAGGGAGGGAACCCTAGCCAAAAACATTCAGTACTTC. This translates into CASSQVPSGTSGREGTLAKNIQYF.